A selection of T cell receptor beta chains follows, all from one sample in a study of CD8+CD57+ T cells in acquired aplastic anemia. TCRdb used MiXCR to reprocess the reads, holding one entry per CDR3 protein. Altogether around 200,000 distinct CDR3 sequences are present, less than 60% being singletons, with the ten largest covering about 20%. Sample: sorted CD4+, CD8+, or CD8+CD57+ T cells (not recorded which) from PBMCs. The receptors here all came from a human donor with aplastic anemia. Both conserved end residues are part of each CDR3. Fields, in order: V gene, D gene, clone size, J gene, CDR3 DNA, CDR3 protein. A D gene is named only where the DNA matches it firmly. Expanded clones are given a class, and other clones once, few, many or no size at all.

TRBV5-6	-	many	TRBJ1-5	TGTGCCAGCAGCTGGGGGAGATTGGGCAATCAGCCCCAGCATTTT	CASSWGRLGNQPQHF
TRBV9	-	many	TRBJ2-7	TGTGCCAGCAGCGTAGGGGTGTCGAAGCCCTACGAGCAGTACTTC	CASSVGVSKPYEQYF
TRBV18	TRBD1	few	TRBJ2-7	TGTGCCAGCTCACCATTAGGACAGGGTTACGAGCAGTACTTC	CASSPLGQGYEQYF
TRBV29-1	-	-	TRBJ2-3	TGCAGCGTTGTAGTGGACCAGTCCACAGATACGCAGTATTTT	CSVVVDQSTDTQYF
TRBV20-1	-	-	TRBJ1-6	TGCAGTGCCACGGACAGCAAGATAACCAATTCACCCCTCCACTTT	CSATDSKITNSPLHF
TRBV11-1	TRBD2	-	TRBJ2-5	TGTGCCAGCAGCTTCATTAGCGGGAGGGGGCAAGAGACCCAGTACTTC	CASSFISGRGQETQYF
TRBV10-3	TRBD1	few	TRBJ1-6	TGTGCCATCAGTCCCGGGACAGGGAAGAATTCTCCCCTCCACTTT	CAISPGTGKNSPLHF
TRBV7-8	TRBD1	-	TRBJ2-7	TGTGCCAGCAGCTTGGGACAGTCTTTCGAGCAGTACTTC	CASSLGQSFEQYF
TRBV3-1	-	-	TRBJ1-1	TGTGCCAGCAGCTACATAGGGGTCAACACTGAAGCTTTCTTT	CASSYIGVNTEAFF
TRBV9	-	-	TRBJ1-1	TGTGCCAGCAGCGTAGTGCGGGTCGCTGAAGCTTTCTTT	CASSVVRVAEAFF
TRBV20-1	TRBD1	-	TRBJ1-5	TGCAGTGCAGGGGACAGGGTCAATCAGCCCCAGCATTTT	CSAGDRVNQPQHF
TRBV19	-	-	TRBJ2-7	TGTGCCAGTAGTTCCAGGGCACCAGCCTACGAGCAGTACTTC	CASSSRAPAYEQYF
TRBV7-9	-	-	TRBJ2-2	TGTGCCAGCGACAGTCACACCGGGGAGCTGTTTTTT	CASDSHTGELFF
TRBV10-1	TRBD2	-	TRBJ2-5	TGCGCCAGCAGTGAACGGGGGGAGGGGACCCAGTACTTC	CASSERGEGTQYF
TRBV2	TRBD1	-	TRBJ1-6	TGTGCCAGCATCAGGACAGGGTGGAATTCACCCCTCCACTTT	CASIRTGWNSPLHF
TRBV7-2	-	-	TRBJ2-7	TGTGCCAGCAGCTTTCAAAGCTCCTACGAGCAGTACTTC	CASSFQSSYEQYF
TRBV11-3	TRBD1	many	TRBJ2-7	TGTGCCAGCAGCTTAGCCACGGACACAGGGGGAATGATGGAGCAGTACTTC	CASSLATDTGGMMEQYF
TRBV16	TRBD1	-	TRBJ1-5	TGTGCCAGCAGCCAACGGTGGACAGGGGTTCAGCCCCAGCATTTT	CASSQRWTGVQPQHF
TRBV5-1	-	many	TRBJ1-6	TGCGCCAGCAGCTGGGACACCAATAATTCACCCCTCCACTTT	CASSWDTNNSPLHF
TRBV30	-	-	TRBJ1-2	TGTGCCTGGAGTGGGGGGACAAATGCTAACTGTGGCTACACCTTC	CAWSGGTNANCGYTF
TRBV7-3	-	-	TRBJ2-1	TGTGCCAGCAGCCCGAAGGTGGGAGTAGCCTCCTACAATGAGCAGTTCTTC	CASSPKVGVASYNEQFF
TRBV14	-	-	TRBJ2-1	TGTGCCAGCAGCCAAGGGGGCAGGGGGCGGGAGAGTGAGCAGTTCTTC	CASSQGGRGRESEQFF
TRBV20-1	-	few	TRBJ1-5	TGCAGTGCTAGTAGGGACAGCAATCAGCCCCAGCATTTT	CSASRDSNQPQHF
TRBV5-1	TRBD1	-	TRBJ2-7	TGCGCCAGCAGCTTGGGTGAACAGGGGGCAGGGTCCTTC	CASSLGEQGAGSF
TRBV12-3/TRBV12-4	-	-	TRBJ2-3	TGTGCCAGCAGAGAGGGGGTGAATACGCAGTATTTT	CASREGVNTQYF
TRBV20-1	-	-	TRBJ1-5	TGCAGTGGCACGAGGGGTAGCAATCAGCCCCAGCATTTT	CSGTRGSNQPQHF
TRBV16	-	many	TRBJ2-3	TGTGCCAGCAGCCAATCAGATACGCAGTATTTT	CASSQSDTQYF
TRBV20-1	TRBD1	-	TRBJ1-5	TGCAGTGCGGGTTCTGGACAGGGGATTAATCAGCCCCAGCATTTT	CSAGSGQGINQPQHF
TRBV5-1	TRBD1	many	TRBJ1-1	TGCGCCAGCAGCAAAGGACAGGATGGCACTGAAGCTTTCTTT	CASSKGQDGTEAFF
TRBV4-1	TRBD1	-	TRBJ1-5	TGCGCCAGCAGCCCATATGACAGGGGCTTCAATCAGCCCCAGCATTTT	CASSPYDRGFNQPQHF
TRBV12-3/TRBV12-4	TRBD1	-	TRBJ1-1	TGTGCCAGCAGCAAGGACACCGGGACAGGGAACACTGAAGCTTTCTTT	CASSKDTGTGNTEAFF
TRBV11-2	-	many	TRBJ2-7	TGTGCCAGCAGCTTTAAAGGGGATGGCTCCTACGAGCAGTACTTC	CASSFKGDGSYEQYF
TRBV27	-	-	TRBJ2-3	TGTGCCAGCAGTCCGCTGGACTACTCTAGCACAGATACGCGGTATTTT	CASSPLDYSSTDTRYF
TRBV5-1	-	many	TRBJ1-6	TGCGCCAGCAGCTTAGGTGGCAGGGGTAATTCACCCCTCCACTTT	CASSLGGRGNSPLHF
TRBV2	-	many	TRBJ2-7	TGTGCCAGCAGAGCTGGGGAGAGCTCCTACGAGCAGTACTTC	CASRAGESSYEQYF
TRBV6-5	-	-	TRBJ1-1	TGTGCCAGCAGTTACTCTATTAACACTGAAGCTTTCTTT	CASSYSINTEAFF
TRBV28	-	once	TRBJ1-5	TGTGCCAGCACGACGGGGGCTGAAGGCAATCAGCCCCAGCATTTT	CASTTGAEGNQPQHF
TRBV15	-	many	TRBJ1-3	TGTGCCACCAGCAGGGACGGACTTTCTGGAAACACCATATATTTT	CATSRDGLSGNTIYF
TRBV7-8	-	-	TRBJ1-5	TGCGCCAGCAGCTTAGACCAGGGTGGACCCTACGAGCATTTT	CASSLDQGGPYEHF
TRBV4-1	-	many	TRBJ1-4	TGCGCCAGCAGATACAGACAGGCAACTAATGAAAAACTGTTTTTT	CASRYRQATNEKLFF
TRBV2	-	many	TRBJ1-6	TGTGCCAGCAGTAATAATAATTCACCCCTCCACTTT	CASSNNNSPLHF
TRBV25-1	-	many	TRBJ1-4	TGTGCCAGCAGTGAATACGGGGCAGAAAAACATGAAAAACTGTTTTTT	CASSEYGAEKHEKLFF
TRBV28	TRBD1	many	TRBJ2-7	TGTGCCAGCAGTAGGACACCGGGACAGGGCCGTGCCGAGCAGTACTTC	CASSRTPGQGRAEQYF
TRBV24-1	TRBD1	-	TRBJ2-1	TGTGCCACCAGTGATTACGGACAGGACAATGAGCAGTTCTTC	CATSDYGQDNEQFF
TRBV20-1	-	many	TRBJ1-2	TGCAGTGCTAGTATCAGGAATAACTATGGCTACACCTTC	CSASIRNNYGYTF
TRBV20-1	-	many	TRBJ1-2	TGCAGTGCTTGGACAGAACTCTATTCTGATGGCTACACCTTC	CSAWTELYSDGYTF
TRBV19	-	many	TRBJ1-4	TGTGCCAGAGGGGTGAGTTGGGGGGGGCGAGTAGCTATTAATGAAAAACTGTTTTTT	CARGVSWGGRVAINEKLFF
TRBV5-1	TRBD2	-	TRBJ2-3	TGCGCCAGCTCTACTAGCGGGGGGGGCACAGATACGCAGTATTTT	CASSTSGGGTDTQYF
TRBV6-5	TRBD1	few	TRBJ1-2	TGTGCCAGCAGTGGTACAGGGGCCCATGGCTACACCTTC	CASSGTGAHGYTF
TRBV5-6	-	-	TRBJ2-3	TGTGCCAGCAGCTCCGGACAAGGACAGTATTTT	CASSSGQGQYF
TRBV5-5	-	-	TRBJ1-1	TGTGCCAGCAGCTCCCTGGGTCTGGGGACTGAAGCTTTCTTT	CASSSLGLGTEAFF
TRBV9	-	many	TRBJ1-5	TGTGCCAGCAGCGTAGGGGATCCGGGGTTCAGCAATCAGCCCCAGCATTTT	CASSVGDPGFSNQPQHF
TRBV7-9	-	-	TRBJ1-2	TGTGCCAGCCGCGAACAGGGAAACTATGGCTACACCTTC	CASREQGNYGYTF
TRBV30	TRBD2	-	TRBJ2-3	TGTGCCTGGAGTTTCGGGCTAGCGGGGACAGATACGCAGTATTTT	CAWSFGLAGTDTQYF